This T cell receptor beta chain was found in a study of blood T cell repertoires in COVID-19. Study context: Sources were T cells, B-cell-depleted T cells, or PBMCs; the material itself was cDNA or gDNA.

In the original workflow: Cell counts per sample came from amplifying reference gene primers. Libraries were prepared by immunoSEQ multiplex PCR; TCRdb keeps only in-frame clonotypes and omits some of them. V, J and clone size are taken as reported in that table, and D and trimming were inferred from the DNA itself. The data show fewer than 200,000 clones, just over 85% seen once. V lost 5 bases, J lost 4 bases, and 11 bases lay in between. From germline, CDR1 is MGHDK and CDR2 SYGVNS. The CDR3 totals 14 residues. Grouping used clinical history reported by participants in a survey and questionnaire. Donors in Cohort 3 counted as recovered after two negative PCRs, clearance, or symptom resolution.

Sequenced input: PBMCs or T cells enriched from blood (not recorded which). The J gene is TRBJ1-4, the V gene TRBV25-1; D perhaps matches TRBD1 (5 bases). The TCR sequence derives from a woman between 18 and 30 years old who had recovered from COVID-19. CDR3 region: CASSLWGRNEKLFF. CDR3 nucleotides: TGTGCCAGCAGTCTCTGGGGCCGTAATGAAAAACTGTTTTTT.